This TCR beta chain was obtained from a study of T cells in Graves' hyperthyroidism and ophthalmopathy. Clinical symptoms, serum thyroxine, TRAb, thyroid ultrasound and orbital computed tomography established diagnosis. Researchers amplified the TCR beta CDR3 regions from RNA transcripts. First-round RT-PCR of the TCR CDR3 relied on the HTBI primer set. TCRdb processed the multiplex PCR reads anew with MiXCR; each CDR3 protein has one entry. The sample lists about 270,000 distinct CDR3 sequences, around 22% occurring once. Between the trimmed V and J ends, which lost 8 bases and 14 bases, there was a span of 19 bases. The CDR3 runs to 12 residues. As for this clonotype: Its cognate antigen is unknown.

Study findings and constraints: Among thyroid clonotypes expanded above 0.001, most also appeared in blood.

The sequence was obtained from a man aged 25-40 years with Graves' ophthalmopathy. The rearrangement links TRBV12-3 or TRBV12-4 to TRBJ2-1; possibly TRBD1 for D (7 bases). Specimen: blood. CDR3 nucleotides: TGTGCCAGCCGCAGGGGGGATGGTCCTAAGTTCTTC. This encodes CASRRGDGPKFF.